This T cell receptor beta chain was sequenced for a study of identical twins' blood T cells. Study results and limitations: Abundant TCRbeta CDR3s overlapped more between twins than with unrelated donors. Twins reportedly had markedly more similar V usage than unrelated donors, even among out-of-frame TCRbeta clonotypes.

From the 5' RACE reads, TCRdb called clonotypes with MiXCR, one entry per CDR3 protein. In the table there are a few hundred thousand distinct CDR3 sequences, 28% of which are singletons. The length of the CDR3 is 12 residues. V lost 2 bases and J lost 7, with 6 bases in between. The germline CDR1 and CDR2 sequences are SNHLY and FYNNEI. In the case of this clonotype: Antigen specificity is unknown.

The receptor was isolated from a woman aged 18-49 years in good health. Sequencing was done on a sample of PBMCs. This chain links TRBV2 with TRBJ2-1; D unclear. The chain's CDR3 is CASSESRNEQFF. CDR3 in DNA: TGTGCCAGCAGTGAAAGTCGGAATGAGCAGTTCTTC.